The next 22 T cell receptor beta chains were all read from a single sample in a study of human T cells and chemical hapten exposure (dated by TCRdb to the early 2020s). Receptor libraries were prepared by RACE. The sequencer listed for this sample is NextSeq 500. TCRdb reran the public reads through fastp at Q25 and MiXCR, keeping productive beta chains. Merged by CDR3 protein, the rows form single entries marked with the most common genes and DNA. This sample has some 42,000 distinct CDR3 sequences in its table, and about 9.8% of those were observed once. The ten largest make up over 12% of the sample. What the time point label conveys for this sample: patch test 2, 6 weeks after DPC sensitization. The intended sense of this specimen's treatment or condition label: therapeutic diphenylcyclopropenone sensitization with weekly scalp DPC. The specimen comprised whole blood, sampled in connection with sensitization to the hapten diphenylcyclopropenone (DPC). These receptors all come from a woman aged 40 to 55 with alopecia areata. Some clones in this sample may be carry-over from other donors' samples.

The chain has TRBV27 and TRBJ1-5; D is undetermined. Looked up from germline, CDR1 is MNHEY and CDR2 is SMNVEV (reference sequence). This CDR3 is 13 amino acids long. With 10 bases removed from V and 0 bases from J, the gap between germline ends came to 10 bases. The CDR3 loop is CATGTVSNQPQHF. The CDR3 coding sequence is TGTGCCACCGGAACAGTTAGCAATCAGCCCCAGCATTTT.

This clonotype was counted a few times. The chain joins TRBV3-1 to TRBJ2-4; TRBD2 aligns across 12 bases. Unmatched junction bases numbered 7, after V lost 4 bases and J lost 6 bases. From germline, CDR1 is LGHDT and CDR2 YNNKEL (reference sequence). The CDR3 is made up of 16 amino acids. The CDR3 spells CASSPTSGGQGNIQYF. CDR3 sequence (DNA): TGTGCCAGCAGCCCAACTAGCGGGGGGCAAGGAAACATTCAGTACTTC.

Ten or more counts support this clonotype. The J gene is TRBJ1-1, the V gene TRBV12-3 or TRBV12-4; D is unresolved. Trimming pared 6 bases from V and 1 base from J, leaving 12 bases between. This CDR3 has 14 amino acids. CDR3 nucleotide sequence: TGTGCCAGCAGGCCCGCCGTTCCGAACACTGAAGCTTTCTTT. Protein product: CASRPAVPNTEAFF.

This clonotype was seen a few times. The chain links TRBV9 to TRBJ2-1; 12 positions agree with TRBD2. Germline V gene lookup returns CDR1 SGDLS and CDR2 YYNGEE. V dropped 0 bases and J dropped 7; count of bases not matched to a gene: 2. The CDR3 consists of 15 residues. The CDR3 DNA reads TGTGCCAGCAGCGTAGCTAGCGGGGGGGTAAATGAGCAGTTCTTC. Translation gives CASSVASGGVNEQFF.

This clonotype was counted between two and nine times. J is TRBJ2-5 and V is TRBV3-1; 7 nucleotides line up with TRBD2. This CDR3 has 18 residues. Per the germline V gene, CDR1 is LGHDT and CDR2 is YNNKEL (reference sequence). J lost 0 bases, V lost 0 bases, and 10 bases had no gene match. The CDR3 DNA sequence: TGTGCCAGCAGCCAAGATAGGCTAGCGGTCAAGTACCAAGAGACCCAGTACTTC. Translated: CASSQDRLAVKYQETQYF.

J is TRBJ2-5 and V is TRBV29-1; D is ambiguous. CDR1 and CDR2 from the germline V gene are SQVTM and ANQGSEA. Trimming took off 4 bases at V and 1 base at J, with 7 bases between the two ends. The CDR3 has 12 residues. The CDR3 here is CSVGWTQETQYF. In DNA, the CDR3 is TGCAGCGTTGGCTGGACCCAAGAGACCCAGTACTTC.

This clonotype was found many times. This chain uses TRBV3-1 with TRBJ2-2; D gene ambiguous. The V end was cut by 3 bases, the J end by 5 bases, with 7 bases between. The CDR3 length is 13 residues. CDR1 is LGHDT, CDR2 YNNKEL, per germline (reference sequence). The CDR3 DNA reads TGTGCCAGCAGCCACACGGAGACCGGGGAGCTGTTTTTT. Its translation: CASSHTETGELFF. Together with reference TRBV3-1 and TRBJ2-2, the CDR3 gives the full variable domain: DTAVSQTPKYLVTQMGNDKSIKCEQNLGHDTMYWYKQDSKKFLKIMFSYNNKELIINETVPNRFSPKSPDKAHLNLHINSLELGDSAVYFCASSHTETGELFFGEGSRLTVL.

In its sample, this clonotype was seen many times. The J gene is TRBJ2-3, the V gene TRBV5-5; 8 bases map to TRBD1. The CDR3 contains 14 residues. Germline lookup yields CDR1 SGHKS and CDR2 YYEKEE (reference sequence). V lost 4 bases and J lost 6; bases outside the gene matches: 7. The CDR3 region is CASSDGQGSDTQYF. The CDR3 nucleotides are TGTGCCAGCAGCGACGGACAGGGCAGCGATACGCAGTATTTT.

This CDR3 reads CASSLDPSGRDTQYF. DNA of the CDR3: TGTGCCAGCAGCTTAGATCCAAGCGGGAGGGATACGCAGTATTTT. The rearrangement joins TRBV11-2 to TRBJ2-3; the match to TRBD2 covers 9 bases. Germline values: CDR1 SGHAT, CDR2 FQNNGV. The CDR3 totals 15 residues. V dropped 0 bases and J dropped 6; count of bases not matched to a gene: 4.

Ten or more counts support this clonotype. The CDR3 sequence: CASSSGGLGETQYF. The CDR3 DNA follows: TGCGCCAGCAGCTCGGGGGGCCTCGGAGAGACCCAGTACTTC. The rearrangement links TRBV5-1 to TRBJ2-5; perhaps TRBD2 as D (7 bases). CDR1 SGHRS and CDR2 YFSETQ come from the germline V gene. The CDR3 spans 14 residues. The V end was cut by 3 bases, the J end by 4 bases, with 13 bases between.

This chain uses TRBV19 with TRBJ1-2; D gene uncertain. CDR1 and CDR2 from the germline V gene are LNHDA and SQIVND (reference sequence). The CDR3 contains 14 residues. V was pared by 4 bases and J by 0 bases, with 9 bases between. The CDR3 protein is CASSTTGANYGYTF. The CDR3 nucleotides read TGTGCCAGTAGTACGACCGGAGCTAACTATGGCTACACCTTC. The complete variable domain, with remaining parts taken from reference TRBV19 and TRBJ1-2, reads DGGITQSPKYLFRKEGQNVTLSCEQNLNHDAMYWYRQDPGQGLRLIYYSQIVNDFQKGDIAEGYSVSREKKESFPLTVTSAQKNPTAFYLCASSTTGANYGYTFGSGTRLTVV.

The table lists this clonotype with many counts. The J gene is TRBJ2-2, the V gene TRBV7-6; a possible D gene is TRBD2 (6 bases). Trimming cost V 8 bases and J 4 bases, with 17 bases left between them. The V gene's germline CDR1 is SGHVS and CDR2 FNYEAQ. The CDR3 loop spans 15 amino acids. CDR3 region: CASRRQTGGTGELFF. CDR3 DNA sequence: TGTGCCAGCCGGAGACAAACCGGGGGCACCGGGGAGCTGTTTTTT.

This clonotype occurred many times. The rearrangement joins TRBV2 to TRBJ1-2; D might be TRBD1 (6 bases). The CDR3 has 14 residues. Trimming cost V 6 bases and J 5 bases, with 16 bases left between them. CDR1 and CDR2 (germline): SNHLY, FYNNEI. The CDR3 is CASSRRGEPYGYTF. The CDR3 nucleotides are TGTGCCAGCAGCCGCAGGGGAGAGCCATATGGCTACACCTTC.

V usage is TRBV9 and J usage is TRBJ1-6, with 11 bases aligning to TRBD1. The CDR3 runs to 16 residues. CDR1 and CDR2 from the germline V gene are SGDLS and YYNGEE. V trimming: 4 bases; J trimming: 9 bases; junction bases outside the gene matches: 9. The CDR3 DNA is TGTGCCAGCAGCACCAACACCGGGACAGGGGGTTCACCCCTCCACTTT. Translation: CASSTNTGTGGSPLHF.

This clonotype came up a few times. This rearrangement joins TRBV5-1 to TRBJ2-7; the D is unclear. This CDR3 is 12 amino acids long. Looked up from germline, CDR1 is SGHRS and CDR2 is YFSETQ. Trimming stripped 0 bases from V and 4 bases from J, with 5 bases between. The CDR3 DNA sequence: TGCGCCAGCAGCTTGGCCCCGTACGAGCAGTACTTC. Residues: CASSLAPYEQYF.

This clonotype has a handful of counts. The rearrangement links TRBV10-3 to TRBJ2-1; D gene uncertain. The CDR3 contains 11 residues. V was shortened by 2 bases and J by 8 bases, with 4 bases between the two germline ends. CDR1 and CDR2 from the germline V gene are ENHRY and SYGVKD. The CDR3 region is CAISEAYEQFF. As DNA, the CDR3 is TGTGCCATCAGTGAGGCGTATGAGCAGTTCTTC.

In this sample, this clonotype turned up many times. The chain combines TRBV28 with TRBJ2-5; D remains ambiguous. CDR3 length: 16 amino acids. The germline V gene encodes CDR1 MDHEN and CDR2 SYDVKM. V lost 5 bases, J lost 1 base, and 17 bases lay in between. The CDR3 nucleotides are TGTGCCAGCAGTCCATGGGTTTCGGGTACCCAAGAGACCCAGTACTTC. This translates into CASSPWVSGTQETQYF.

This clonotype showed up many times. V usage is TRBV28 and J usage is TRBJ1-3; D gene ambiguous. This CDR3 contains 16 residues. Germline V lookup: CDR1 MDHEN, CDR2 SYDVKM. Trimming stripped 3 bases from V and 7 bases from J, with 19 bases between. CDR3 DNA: TGTGCCAGCAGTTTCCAAGCGAGGGCGTTCGGGAACACCATATATTTT. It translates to CASSFQARAFGNTIYF. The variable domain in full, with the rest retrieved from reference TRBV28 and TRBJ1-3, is DVKVTQSSRYLVKRTGEKVFLECVQDMDHENMFWYRQDPGLGLRLIYFSYDVKMKEKGDIPEGYSVSREKKERFSLILESASTNQTSMYLCASSFQARAFGNTIYFGEGSWLTVV.

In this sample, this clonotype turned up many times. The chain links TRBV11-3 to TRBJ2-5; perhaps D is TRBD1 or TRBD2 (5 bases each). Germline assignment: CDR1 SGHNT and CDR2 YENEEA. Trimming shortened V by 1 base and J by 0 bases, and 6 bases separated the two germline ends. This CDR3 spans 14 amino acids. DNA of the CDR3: TGTGCCAGCAGCTTAGGAGGGGACCAAGAGACCCAGTACTTC. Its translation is CASSLGGDQETQYF.

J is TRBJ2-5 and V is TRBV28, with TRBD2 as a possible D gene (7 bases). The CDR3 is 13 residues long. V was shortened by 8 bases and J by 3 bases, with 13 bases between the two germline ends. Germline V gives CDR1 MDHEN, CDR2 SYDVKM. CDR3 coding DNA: TGTGCCAGCCGAACGGGGGGCGAAGAGACCCAGTACTTC. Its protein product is CASRTGGEETQYF.

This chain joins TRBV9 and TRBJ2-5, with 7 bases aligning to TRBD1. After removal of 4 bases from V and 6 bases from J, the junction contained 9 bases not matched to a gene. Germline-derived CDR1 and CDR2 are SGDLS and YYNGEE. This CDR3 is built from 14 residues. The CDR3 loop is CASSSEPGGQTQYF. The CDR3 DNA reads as TGTGCCAGCAGCTCAGAGCCAGGGGGTCAGACCCAGTACTTC.

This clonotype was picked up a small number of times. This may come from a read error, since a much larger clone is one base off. CDR3 sequence (DNA): TGTGCCAGCAGTACAGGGGGCGACGAGCAGTACTTC. It codes for CASSTGGDEQYF. V and J are TRBV28 and TRBJ2-7, with 9 bases that match TRBD1. V dropped 5 bases and J dropped 5; count of bases not matched to a gene: 1. Germline CDR1 is MDHEN and CDR2 is SYDVKM. CDR3 size: 12 residues.